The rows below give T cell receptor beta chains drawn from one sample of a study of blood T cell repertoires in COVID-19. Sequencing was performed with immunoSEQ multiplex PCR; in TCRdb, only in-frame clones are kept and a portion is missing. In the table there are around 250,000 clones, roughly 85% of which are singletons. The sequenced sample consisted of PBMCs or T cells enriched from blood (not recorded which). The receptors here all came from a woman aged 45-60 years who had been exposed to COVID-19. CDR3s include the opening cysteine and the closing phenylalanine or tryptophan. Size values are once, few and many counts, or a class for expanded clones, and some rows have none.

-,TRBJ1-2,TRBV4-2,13,CASSQDGHYGYTF
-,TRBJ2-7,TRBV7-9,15,CASSFTSPSSYEQYF
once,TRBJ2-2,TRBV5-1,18,CASSVPGQGAWNTGELFF
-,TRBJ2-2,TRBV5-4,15,CASSRGQGWTGELFF
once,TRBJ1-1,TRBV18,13,CASSREGDTEAFF
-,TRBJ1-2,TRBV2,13,CASRADREDGYTF
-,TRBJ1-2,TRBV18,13,CASSGDRRYGYTF
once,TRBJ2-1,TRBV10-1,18,CASSENIMLANSYNEQFF
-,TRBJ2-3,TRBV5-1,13,CASSRGAKDTQYF
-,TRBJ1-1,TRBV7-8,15,CASSPETGKNTEAFF
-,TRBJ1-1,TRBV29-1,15,CSVVTLAGVATEAFF
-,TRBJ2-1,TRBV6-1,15,CASSDRWATYNEQFF
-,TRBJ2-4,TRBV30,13,CAWNSLGGPIQYF
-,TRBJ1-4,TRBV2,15,CASSDSGKTNEKLFF
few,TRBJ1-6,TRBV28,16,CASSFRDRGGNSPLHF
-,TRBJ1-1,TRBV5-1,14,CASSARQGGTEAFF
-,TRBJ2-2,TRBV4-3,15,CASSHGGANTGELFF
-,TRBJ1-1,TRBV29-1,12,CSVTPTGTEAFF
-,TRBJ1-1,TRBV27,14,CASASGTGVIEAFF
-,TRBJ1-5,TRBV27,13,CASSLLPGQPQHF
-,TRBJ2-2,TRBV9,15,CASSPKTGRTGELFF
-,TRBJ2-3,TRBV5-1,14,CATRQGGSTDTQYF
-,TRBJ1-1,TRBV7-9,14,CASRVPGRDTEAFF
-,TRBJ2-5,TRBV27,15,CASSFGGGRGETQYF
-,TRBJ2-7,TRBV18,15,CASSNYIREAYEQYF
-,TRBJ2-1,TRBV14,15,CASSRSGGAYNEQFF
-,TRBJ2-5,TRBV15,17,CATSPPGVASGLETQYF
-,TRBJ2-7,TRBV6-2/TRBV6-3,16,CASSQGLAGFEYEQYF
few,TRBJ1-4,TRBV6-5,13,CASSSGGGEKLFF
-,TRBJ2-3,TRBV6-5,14,CASRPGQGRDTQYF
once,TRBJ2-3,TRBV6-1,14,CASSEVQGGDTQYF
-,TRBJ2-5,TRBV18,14,CASSPGQKQETQYF
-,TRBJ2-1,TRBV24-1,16,CATSDTNRGGFNEQFF
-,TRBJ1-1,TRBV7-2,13,CASSLARDSQAFF
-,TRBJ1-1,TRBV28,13,CASRTIQNTEAFF
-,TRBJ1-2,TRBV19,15,CASSPSVGTGPGYTF
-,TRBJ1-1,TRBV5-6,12,CASSSLTPEAFF
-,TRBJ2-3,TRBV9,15,CASSVGDREENTQYF
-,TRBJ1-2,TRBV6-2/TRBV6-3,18,CASSYSKTSPQGVGGYTF
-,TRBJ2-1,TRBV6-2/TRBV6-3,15,CASSLEGGLYNEQFF
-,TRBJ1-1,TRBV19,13,CASSNTGNTEAFF
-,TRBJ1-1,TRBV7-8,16,CASSLEALRRDTEAFF
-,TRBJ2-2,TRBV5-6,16,CASSLQTGWDTGELFF
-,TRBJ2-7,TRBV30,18,CAWSFPKIAGAALYEQYF
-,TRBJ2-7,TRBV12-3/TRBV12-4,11,CASSPGNEQYF
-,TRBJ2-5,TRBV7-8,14,CASSYSGSSATQYF
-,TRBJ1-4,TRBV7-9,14,CASSHGGTNEKLFF
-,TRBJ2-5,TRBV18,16,CASSPPGQGAQETQYF
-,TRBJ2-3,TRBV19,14,CASSLTGTTDTQYF
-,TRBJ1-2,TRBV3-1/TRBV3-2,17,CASSPLNQQGPPYGYTF
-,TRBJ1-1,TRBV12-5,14,CASGLSGSVTEAFF
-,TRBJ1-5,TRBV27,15,CASSLTGQSNQPQHF
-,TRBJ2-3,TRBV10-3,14,CATSIGGPTDTQYF